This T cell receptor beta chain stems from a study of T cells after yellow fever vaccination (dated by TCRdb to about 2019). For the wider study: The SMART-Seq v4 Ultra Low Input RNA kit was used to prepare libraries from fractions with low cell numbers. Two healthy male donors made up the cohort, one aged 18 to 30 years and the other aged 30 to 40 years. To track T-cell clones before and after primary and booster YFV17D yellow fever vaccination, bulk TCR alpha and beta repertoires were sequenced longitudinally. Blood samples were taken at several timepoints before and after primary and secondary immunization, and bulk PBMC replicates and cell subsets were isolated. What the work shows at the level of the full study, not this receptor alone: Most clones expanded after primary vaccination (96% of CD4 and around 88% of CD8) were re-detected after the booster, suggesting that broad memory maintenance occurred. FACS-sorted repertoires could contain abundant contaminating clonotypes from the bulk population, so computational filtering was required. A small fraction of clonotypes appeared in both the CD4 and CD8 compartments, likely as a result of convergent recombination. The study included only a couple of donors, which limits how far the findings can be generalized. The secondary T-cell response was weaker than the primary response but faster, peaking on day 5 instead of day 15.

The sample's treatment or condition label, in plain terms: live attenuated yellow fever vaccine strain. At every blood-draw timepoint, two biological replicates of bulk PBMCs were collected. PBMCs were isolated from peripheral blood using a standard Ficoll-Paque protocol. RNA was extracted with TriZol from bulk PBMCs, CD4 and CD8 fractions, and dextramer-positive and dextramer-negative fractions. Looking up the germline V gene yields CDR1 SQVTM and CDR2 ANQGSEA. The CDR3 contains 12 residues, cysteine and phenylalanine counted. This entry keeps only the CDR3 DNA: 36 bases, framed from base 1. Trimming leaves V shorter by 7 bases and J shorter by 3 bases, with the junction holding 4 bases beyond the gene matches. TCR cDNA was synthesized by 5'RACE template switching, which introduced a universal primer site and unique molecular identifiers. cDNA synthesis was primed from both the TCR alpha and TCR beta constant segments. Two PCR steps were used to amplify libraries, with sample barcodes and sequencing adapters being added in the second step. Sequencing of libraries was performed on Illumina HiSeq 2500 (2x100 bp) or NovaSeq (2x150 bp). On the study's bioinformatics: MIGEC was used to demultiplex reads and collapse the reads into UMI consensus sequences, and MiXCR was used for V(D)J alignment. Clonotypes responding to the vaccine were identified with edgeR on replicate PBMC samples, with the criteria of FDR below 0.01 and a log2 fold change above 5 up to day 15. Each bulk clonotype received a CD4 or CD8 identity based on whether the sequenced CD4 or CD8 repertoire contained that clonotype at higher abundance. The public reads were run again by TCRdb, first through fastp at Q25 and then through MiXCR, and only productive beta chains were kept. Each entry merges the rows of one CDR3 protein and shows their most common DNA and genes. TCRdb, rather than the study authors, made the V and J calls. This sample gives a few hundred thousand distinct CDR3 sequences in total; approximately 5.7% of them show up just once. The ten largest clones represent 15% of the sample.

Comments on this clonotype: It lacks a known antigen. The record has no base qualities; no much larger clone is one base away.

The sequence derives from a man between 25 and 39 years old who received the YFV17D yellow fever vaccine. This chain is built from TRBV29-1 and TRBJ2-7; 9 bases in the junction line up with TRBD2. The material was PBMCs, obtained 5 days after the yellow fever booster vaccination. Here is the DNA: TGCAGCGGTAGCGGGAGCGGCTACGAGCAGTACTTC. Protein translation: CSGSGSGYEQYF.